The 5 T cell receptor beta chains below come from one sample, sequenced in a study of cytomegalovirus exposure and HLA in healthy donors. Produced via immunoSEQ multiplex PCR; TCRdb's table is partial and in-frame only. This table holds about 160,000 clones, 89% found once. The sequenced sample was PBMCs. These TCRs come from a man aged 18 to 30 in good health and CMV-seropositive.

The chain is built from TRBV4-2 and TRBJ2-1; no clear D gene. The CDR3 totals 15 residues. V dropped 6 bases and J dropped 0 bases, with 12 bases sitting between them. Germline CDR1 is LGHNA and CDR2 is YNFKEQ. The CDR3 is CASSHVVSSYNEQFF. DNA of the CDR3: TGTGCCAGCAGTCACGTGGTTAGCTCCTACAATGAGCAGTTCTTC.

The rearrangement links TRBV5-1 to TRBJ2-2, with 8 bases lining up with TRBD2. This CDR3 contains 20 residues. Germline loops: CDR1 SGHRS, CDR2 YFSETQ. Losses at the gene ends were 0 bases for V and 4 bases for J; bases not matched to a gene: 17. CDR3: CASSLDAPGQTAGGTGELFF. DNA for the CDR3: TGCGCCAGCAGCTTGGACGCTCCGGGACAAACGGCGGGAGGCACCGGGGAGCTGTTTTTT.

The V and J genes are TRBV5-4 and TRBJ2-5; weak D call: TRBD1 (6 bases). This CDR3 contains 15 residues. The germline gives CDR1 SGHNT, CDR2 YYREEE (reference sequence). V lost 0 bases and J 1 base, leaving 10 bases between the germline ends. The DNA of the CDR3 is TGTGCCAGCAGCTTGGTCGTGACAGGCCAAGAGACCCAGTACTTC. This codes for CASSLVVTGQETQYF.

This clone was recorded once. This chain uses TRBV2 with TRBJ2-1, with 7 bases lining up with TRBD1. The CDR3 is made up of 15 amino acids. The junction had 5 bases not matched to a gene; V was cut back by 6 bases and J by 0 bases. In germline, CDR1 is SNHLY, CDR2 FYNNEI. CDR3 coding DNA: TGTGCCAGCAGCAGCAGGGGGAGCTCCTACAATGAGCAGTTCTTC. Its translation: CASSSRGSSYNEQFF.

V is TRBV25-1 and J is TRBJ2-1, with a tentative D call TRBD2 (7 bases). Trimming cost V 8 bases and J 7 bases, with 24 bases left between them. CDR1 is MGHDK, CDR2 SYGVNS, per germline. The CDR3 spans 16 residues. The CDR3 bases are TGTGCCAGCTCTACCTGGGTGGGAGGGGGTTTGAATGAGCAGTTCTTC. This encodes CASSTWVGGGLNEQFF.